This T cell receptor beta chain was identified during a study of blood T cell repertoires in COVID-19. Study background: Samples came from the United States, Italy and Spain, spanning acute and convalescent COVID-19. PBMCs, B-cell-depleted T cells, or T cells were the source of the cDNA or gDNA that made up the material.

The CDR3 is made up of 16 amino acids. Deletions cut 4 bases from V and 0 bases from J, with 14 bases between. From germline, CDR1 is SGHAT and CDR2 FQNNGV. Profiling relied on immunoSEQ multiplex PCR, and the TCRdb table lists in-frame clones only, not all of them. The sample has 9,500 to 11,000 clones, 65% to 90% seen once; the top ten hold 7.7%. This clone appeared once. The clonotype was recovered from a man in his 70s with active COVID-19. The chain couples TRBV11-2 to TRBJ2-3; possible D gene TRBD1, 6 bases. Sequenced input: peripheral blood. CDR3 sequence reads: CASSSRTESSTDTQYF. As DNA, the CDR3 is TGTGCCAGCAGCTCTAGGACAGAATCTAGCACAGATACGCAGTATTTT.